This TCR beta chain derives from a study of OX40 agonist ivuxolimab in advanced cancers. Sequencing used immunoSEQ multiplex PCR; TCRdb keeps in-frame clones, though not all of them. The sample has fewer than 90,000 clones; around 86% are singletons. This CDR3 is built from 16 residues. Trimming shortened V by 5 bases and J by 0 bases, and 16 bases separated the two germline ends. Germline CDR1 and CDR2: SGHTA and FQGNSA. The sequence was obtained from an adult with an advanced solid tumor such as melanoma, head and neck, liver or kidney cancer. The chain combines TRBV7-2 with TRBJ1-2; tentatively, D is TRBD1 (5 bases). Here the sequenced sample was CD4+ or CD8+ T cells sorted from blood, taken in a trial of the OX40 agonist ivuxolimab. Here the CDR3 reads CASSPRSGLANYGYTF. In nucleotides, the CDR3 is TGTGCCAGCAGCCCCCGCTCAGGGCTAGCTAACTATGGCTACACCTTC.